This T cell receptor (beta chain) comes out of a study of Ad26.COV2.S vaccination and SARS-CoV-2 variants (dated by TCRdb to 2020 to 2023). As for the study more broadly: Vaccine-arm donors came from COV1001, a multicentre, randomized, double-blind, placebo-controlled phase I-IIa trial of Ad26.COV2.S in healthy adults. Dosing of Ad26.COV2.S was intramuscular, at either 5x10^10 or 1x10^11 viral particles, delivered as one shot or as two shots spaced 56 days apart. Sequencing of the TCRbeta repertoire served to evaluate the specificity and breadth of SARS-CoV-2-reactive T cell receptors following Ad26.COV2.S vaccination. A total of approximately 30 samples were included in the TCR-sequenced set, comprising roughly 19 Ad26.COV2.S vaccine recipients, 5 placebo recipients and 8 SARS-CoV-2 convalescent individuals. Trial participants were randomized into five groups of five: low-dose or high-dose Ad26.COV2.S given once or twice, or placebo on both occasions. Investigators did not know the trial group allocation while performing experiments and assessing outcomes.

Findings and caveats that apply to the study as a whole: After vaccination, substantial breadth of spike-specific CD8+ and CD4+ T cell responses was reported. Ad26.COV2.S recipients had higher spike-specific TCR breadth than placebo recipients (P = 0.0014). The study lacked the statistical power to compare responses across vaccine doses or regimens. Comparable non-spike TCR breadth was observed between vaccine and placebo recipients, consistent with only spike being contained in the vaccine. According to the authors, total T cell responses may have been underestimated by the TCR breadth and depth analyses.

Comments on this clone: The antigen it recognizes is unknown. Base quality data are lacking; no much larger clone is found one base away.

What this sample's treatment or condition label stands for: approximately 18 received Ad26.COV2.S at low or high dose, single or two shots; several received placebo; per-sample allocation not given. For vaccine and placebo recipients, the sequenced repertoires came from samples collected on day 63 after the first injection. Cohort 1b enrolled roughly 25 adults aged 18-55 years at a single site in Boston, USA, between 29 July and 7 August 2020. Ad26.COV2.S consisted of a replication-incompetent adenovirus type 26 vector by which a prefusion-stabilized SARS-CoV-2 spike protein from the original Wuhan strain was expressed. V is clipped by 4 bases and J by 2 bases, and the sequence between their germline boundaries is 12 bases long. From cysteine to phenylalanine, the CDR3 is 14 amino acids long. Only CDR3 DNA is held: 42 bases, read in frame from base 1. CDR1 and CDR2 are read off the germline V gene as SGHRS and YFSETQ.

The immunoSEQ Assay was used to sequence TCRbeta CDR3 regions. After extraction, genomic DNA underwent amplification by bias-controlled multiplex PCR, followed by high-throughput sequencing. On the study's bioinformatics: To quantify the absolute abundance of every unique TCRbeta CDR3 region, sequences were collapsed and filtered. T cell fraction was estimated by normalization of TCRbeta template counts to usable DNA, with usable DNA being measured through amplification of reference genes present in all nucleated cells. Repertoire TCRs were annotated as SARS-CoV-2-specific when V gene, CDR3 amino acid sequence and J gene were exactly matched to a known reactive TCR set. MIRA supplied the reference SARS-CoV-2 TCR set, which was filtered for enrichment in COVID-19-positive ImmuneCODE repertoires so that public or cross-reactive TCRs were removed. Using the MIRA antigens, annotated TCRs were further analysed by specific ORF or by position within an ORF. Depth was the summed frequency of annotated unique rearrangements, while breadth was defined as annotated unique rearrangements over total unique productive rearrangements. Group comparisons of TCR breadth used two-sided Wilcoxon rank-sum tests. TCRdb stores this immuneACCESS table with in-frame sequences only. Part of the clones is absent; in the studies checked, under half of the shortfall reflects unresolved V genes, and no reason is known for the rest. That table furnishes V, J and clone size, whereas the DNA furnished D and trimming. Across this sample there are roughly 700,000 clones, with 80% to 90% seen only once. Together, the top ten hold around 1.5% of the sample.

Sequencing was performed on peripheral blood, taken in a trial of Ad26.COV2.S vaccine versus placebo. This chain is built from TRBV5-1 and TRBJ1-1; TRBD1 could be the D gene, as 5 bases match. The clonotype originates from a person aged 18 to 59 who received the Ad26.COV2.S COVID-19 vaccine or a placebo. Read as DNA, the sequence is TGCGCCAGCAGCACAGAATGGGGCAACACTGAAGCTTTCTTT. Its protein product is CASSTEWGNTEAFF. Extended through the reference TRBV5-1 and TRBJ1-1 proteins, this CDR3 yields the full variable domain: KAGVTQTPRYLIKTRGQQVTLSCSPISGHRSVSWYQQTPGQGLQFLFEYFSETQRNKGNFPGRFSGRQFSNSRSEMNVSTLELGDSALYLCASSTEWGNTEAFFGQGTRLTVV.